Following are 5 T cell receptor beta chains from one sample sequenced in a study of cytomegalovirus exposure and HLA in healthy donors. The PCR contained 60 Vbeta and 13 Jbeta primers. Assay used: immunoSEQ multiplex PCR; TCRdb lists only in-frame clones, some missing. The sample lists 150,000 to 200,000 clones, over 70% occurring once. The specimen sequenced was PBMCs. These TCRs come from a woman in her thirties or forties in good health and CMV-seronegative.

The V and J genes are TRBV28 and TRBJ2-3; possibly TRBD1 for D (5 bases). The CDR3 covers 15 residues. Trimming cost V 2 bases and J 2 bases, with 11 bases left between them. Germline V lookup: CDR1 MDHEN, CDR2 SYDVKM. The CDR3 nucleotides read TGTGCCAGCAGTTTAATGCAGGGAAACACAGATACGCAGTATTTT. This codes for CASSLMQGNTDTQYF.

In regard to this clone: One end of the junction varies from germline; a read error may be responsible. The chain is built from TRBV30 and TRBJ2-4, with D uncertain. The CDR3 spans 11 residues. The germline gives CDR1 GTSNPN, CDR2 SVGIG (reference sequence). Written as DNA, the CDR3 is TGTGCCTGGAGCATCGAAAACAGTCAGTACTTC. Translation: CAWSIENSQYF.

This chain links TRBV25-1 with TRBJ2-7; 7 nucleotides agree with TRBD1. Unmatched junction bases numbered 4, after V lost 3 bases and J lost 2 bases. This CDR3 region has 14 residues. Germline CDR1 MGHDK, CDR2 SYGVNS. This CDR3 is CASSEDRKTYEQYF. CDR3 bases: TGTGCCAGCAGTGAGGACAGGAAAACCTACGAGCAGTACTTC.

The count of this clone is one. The V call is TRBV4-3, the J call TRBJ1-4, with D possibly TRBD1 on 5 matching bases. CDR3 length: 15 amino acids. Germline V gives CDR1 LGHNA, CDR2 YSLEER. V lost 4 bases and J 8 bases, leaving 17 bases between the germline ends. In DNA, the CDR3 is TGCGCCAGCAGCCTCCGGGGGTTGATGAAGGAAAAACTGTTTTTT. Amino acid sequence: CASSLRGLMKEKLFF.

The CDR3, as DNA: TGTGCCAGCAGTTACACGGCGACAGGGGGGCATGAAAAACTGTTTTTT. Its translation is CASSYTATGGHEKLFF. The chain joins TRBV6-5 to TRBJ1-4, with 9 bases that match TRBD1. Germline CDR1 reads MNHEY; CDR2 reads SVGAGI. The CDR3 contains 16 residues. V trimming: 2 bases; J trimming: 6 bases; junction bases outside the gene matches: 7.